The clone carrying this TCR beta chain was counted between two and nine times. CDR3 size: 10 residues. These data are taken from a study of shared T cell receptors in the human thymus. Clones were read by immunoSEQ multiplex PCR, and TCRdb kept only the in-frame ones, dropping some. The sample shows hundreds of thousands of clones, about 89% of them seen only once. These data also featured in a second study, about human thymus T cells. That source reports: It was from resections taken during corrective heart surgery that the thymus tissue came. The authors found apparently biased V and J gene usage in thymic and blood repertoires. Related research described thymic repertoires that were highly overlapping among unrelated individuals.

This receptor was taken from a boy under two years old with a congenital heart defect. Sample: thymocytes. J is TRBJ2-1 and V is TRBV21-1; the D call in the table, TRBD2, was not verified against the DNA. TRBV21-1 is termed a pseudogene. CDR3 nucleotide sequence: TGTGCCAGCATAGTTAATGAGCAGTTCTTC. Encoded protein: CASIVNEQFF.